The 3 T cell receptor beta chains reported below all come from one sample, sequenced in a study of blood T cell repertoires in COVID-19 (TCRdb year 2020). The library was built by means of the immunoSEQ multiplex PCR assay. TCRdb mirrors the immuneACCESS table, restricted to in-frame sequences. Some clones are absent from its copies; in checked studies, under half trace to an unresolved V gene, and the reason for the others is unknown. The sample table shows 110,000 to 150,000 clones, and 80% to 90% are seen once. The ten top clones hold just over 3% of the sample. Sequenced input: peripheral blood. The receptors come from a woman between 55 and 75 years old with active COVID-19.

This chain connects TRBV7-3 to TRBJ2-1; 7 bases align to TRBD2. The length of the CDR3 is 15 residues. Germline-derived CDR1 and CDR2 are SGHTA and FQGTGA. V was clipped by 5 bases and J by 2 bases; unmatched bases: 6. CDR3 sequence reads: CASSASLAAYNEQFF. The DNA for the CDR3 is TGTGCCAGCAGCGCGAGTCTAGCGGCCTACAATGAGCAGTTCTTC.

The chain is built from TRBV18 and TRBJ2-3, with 7 bases fitting TRBD2. From germline, CDR1 is KGHSH and CDR2 LQKENI. The V gene end was trimmed by 2 bases and the J gene end by 3 bases; junction bases not matched to a gene: 8. This CDR3 spans 16 amino acids. CDR3 coding DNA: TGTGCCAGCTCACCAATCCCTAGCGGCGGGACAGATACGCAGTATTTT. It is translated as CASSPIPSGGTDTQYF.

The chain links TRBV5-5 to TRBJ1-2, with TRBD1 matching over 7 bases. The CDR3 consists of 13 residues. V dropped 6 bases and J dropped 4; count of bases not matched to a gene: 6. The germline gives CDR1 SGHKS, CDR2 YYEKEE (reference sequence). The CDR3 DNA follows: TGTGCCAGCAACCGACAGGGTTCCTATGGCTACACCTTC. It encodes CASNRQGSYGYTF.